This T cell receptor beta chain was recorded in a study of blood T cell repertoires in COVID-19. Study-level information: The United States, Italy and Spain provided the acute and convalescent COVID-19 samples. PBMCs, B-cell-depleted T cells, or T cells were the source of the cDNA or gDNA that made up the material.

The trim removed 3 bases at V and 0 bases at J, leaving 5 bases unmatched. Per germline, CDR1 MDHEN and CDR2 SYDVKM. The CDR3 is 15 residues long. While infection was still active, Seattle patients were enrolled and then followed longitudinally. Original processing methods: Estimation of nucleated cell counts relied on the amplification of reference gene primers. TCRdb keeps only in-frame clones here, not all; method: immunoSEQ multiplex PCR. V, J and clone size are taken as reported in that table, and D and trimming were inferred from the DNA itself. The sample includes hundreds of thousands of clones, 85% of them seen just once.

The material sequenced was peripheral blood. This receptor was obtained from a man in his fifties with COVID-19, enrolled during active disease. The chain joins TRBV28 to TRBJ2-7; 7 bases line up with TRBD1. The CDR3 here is CASSLGGQVSYEQYF. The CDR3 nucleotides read TGTGCCAGCAGTTTGGGCGGACAGGTCTCCTACGAGCAGTACTTC.